This TCR beta chain was sequenced during a study of Graves' ophthalmopathy and Graves' hyperthyroidism. All donors with ophthalmopathy were recorded as having moderate-to-severe activity, CAS ≥3, NOSPECS ≥4 and a duration under 3 months. Other autoimmune diseases, uncontrolled infections, pregnancy and lactation each led to patient exclusion. The authors isolated PBMCs from around 10 ml of fresh peripheral blood. The study amplified TCR beta CDR3 regions using RNA transcripts. Second-round multiplex PCR came after a first-round RT-PCR that employed HTBI primers. TCRdb redid the calling of the multiplex PCR reads with MiXCR, one entry per CDR3 protein. The sample shows 200,000 to 300,000 distinct CDR3 sequences, around 50% of them seen only once. V lost 6 bases, J lost 7 bases, and 22 bases lay in between. The CDR3 sequence is 15 residues long. Germline V gives CDR1 DFQATT, CDR2 SNEGSKA (reference sequence).

The V and J genes are TRBV20-1 and TRBJ1-5; D is undetermined. Sequences were obtained from peripheral blood. The TCR sequence derives from an adult man with Graves' ophthalmopathy. The chain's CDR3 is CSAHHFARAAQPQHF. CDR3 sequence (DNA): TGCAGTGCCCACCATTTTGCGAGGGCCGCACAGCCCCAGCATTTT.